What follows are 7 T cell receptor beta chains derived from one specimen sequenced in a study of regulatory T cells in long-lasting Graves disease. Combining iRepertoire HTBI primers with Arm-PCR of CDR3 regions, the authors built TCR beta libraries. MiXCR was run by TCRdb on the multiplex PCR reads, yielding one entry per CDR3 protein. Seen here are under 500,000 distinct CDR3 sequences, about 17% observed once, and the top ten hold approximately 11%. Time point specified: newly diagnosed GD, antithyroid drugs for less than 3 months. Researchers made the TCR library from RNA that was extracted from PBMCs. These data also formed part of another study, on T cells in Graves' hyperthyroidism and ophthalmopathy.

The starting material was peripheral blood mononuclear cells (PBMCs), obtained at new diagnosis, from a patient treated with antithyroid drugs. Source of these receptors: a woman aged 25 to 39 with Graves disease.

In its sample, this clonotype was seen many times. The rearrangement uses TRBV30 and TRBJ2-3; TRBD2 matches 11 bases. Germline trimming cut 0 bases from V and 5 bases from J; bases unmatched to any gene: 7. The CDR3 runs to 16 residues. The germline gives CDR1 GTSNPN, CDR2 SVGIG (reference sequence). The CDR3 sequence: CAWSVASGRIGDTQYF. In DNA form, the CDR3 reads TGTGCCTGGAGTGTCGCTAGCGGGAGGATAGGAGATACGCAGTATTTT. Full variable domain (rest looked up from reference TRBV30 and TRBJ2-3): SQTIHQWPATLVQPVGSPLSLECTVEGTSNPNLYWYRQAAGRGLQLLFYSVGIGQISSEVPQNLSASRPQDRQFILSSKKLLLSDSGFYLCAWSVASGRIGDTQYFGPGTRLTVL.

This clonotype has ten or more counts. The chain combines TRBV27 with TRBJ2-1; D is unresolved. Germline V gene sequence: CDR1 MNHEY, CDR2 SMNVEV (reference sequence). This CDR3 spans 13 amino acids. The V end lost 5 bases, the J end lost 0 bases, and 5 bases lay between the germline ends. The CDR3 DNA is TGTGCCAGCAGTCGAAGCTCCTACAATGAGCAGTTCTTC. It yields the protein CASSRSSYNEQFF.

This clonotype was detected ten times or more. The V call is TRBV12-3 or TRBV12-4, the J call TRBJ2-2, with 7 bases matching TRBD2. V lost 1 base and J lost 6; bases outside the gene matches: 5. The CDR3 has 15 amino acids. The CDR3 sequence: CASSLVPGGPGELFF. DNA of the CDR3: TGTGCCAGCAGTTTAGTTCCGGGAGGTCCCGGGGAGCTGTTTTTT.

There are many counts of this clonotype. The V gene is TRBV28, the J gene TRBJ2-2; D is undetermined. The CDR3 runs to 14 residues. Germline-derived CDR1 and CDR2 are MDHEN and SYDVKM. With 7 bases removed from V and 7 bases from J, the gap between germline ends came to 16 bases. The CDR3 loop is CASKGLVVVGELFF. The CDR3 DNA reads TGTGCCAGCAAAGGGCTGGTGGTCGTCGGGGAGCTGTTTTTT.

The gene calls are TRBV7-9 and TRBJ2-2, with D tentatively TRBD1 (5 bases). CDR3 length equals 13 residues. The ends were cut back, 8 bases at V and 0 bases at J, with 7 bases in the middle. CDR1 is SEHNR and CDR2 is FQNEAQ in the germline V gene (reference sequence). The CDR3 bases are TGTGCCAGCCCAGGGACGAACACCGGGGAGCTGTTTTTT. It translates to CASPGTNTGELFF.

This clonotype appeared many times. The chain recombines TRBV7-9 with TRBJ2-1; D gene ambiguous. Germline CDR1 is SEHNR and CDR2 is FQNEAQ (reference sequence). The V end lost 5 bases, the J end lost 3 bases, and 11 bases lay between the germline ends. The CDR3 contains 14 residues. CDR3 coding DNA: TGTGCCAGCAGCGAAGAGGTCCGCTACAATGAGCAGTTCTTC. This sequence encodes CASSEEVRYNEQFF.

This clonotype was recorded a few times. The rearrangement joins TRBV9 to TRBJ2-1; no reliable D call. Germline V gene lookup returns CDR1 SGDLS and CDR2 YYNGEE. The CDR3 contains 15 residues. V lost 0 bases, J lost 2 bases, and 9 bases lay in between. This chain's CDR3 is CASSVGRFAYNEQFF. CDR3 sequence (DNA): TGTGCCAGCAGCGTAGGGCGATTTGCCTACAATGAGCAGTTCTTC.